What follows are 14 T cell receptor beta chains derived from one specimen sequenced in a study of T cell repertoires in cytomegalovirus infection. One entry per CDR3 protein, called by TCRdb with MiXCR from the reads. The table includes 180,000 or so distinct CDR3 sequences, roughly 17% detected once. The sequenced material came from CD8+ T cells from PBMCs. The receptors were gathered from a human donor in good health (CMV status not recorded). Some clones in this sample may be carry-over from other donors' samples.

This clonotype was seen more than once but under ten times. The chain combines TRBV6-2 or TRBV6-3 with TRBJ1-5, with a tentative D call TRBD1 (5 bases). Trimming took 7 bases from V and 1 from J, leaving 23 bases between them. The germline CDR1 and CDR2 sequences are MNHEY and SVGEGT. The CDR3 loop spans 18 amino acids. In DNA, the CDR3 is TGTGCCAGCAACCTTGGGGCCCCACGAGATGTCAGCAATCAGCCCCAGCATTTT. Translated: CASNLGAPRDVSNQPQHF.

This clonotype was recorded a few times. The J gene is TRBJ1-2, the V gene TRBV7-9; 8 nucleotides align to TRBD1. Germline V gene lookup returns CDR1 SEHNR and CDR2 FQNEAQ (reference sequence). V shed 5 bases, J shed 8 bases, and the junction held 7 bases outside the gene matches. CDR3 length equals 13 residues. The CDR3 loop reads CASSAQDRAGYTF. CDR3 sequence (DNA): TGTGCCAGCAGCGCACAGGACAGGGCCGGCTACACCTTC. Full variable domain (rest looked up from reference TRBV7-9 and TRBJ1-2): DTGVSQNPRHKITKRGQNVTFRCDPISEHNRLYWYRQTLGQGPEFLTYFQNEAQLEKSRLLSDRFSAERPKGSFSTLEIQRTEQGDSAMYLCASSAQDRAGYTFGSGTRLTVV.

There are a few counts of this clonotype. The CDR3: CASSSGPILDGGEETQYF. Written as DNA, the CDR3 is TGTGCCAGCAGTTCCGGACCGATCCTGGACGGGGGGGAGGAGACCCAGTACTTC. This sequence joins TRBV6-5 and TRBJ2-5; 8 nucleotides agree with TRBD2. This CDR3 comprises 18 residues. Trimming removed 4 bases from V and 5 bases from J; junction bases left unmatched: 18. Germline assignment: CDR1 MNHEY and CDR2 SVGAGI.

V usage is TRBV9 and J usage is TRBJ2-7, with 9 bases that match TRBD1. CDR3 length equals 14 residues. After removal of 3 bases from V and 5 bases from J, the junction contained 6 bases not matched to a gene. CDR1 is SGDLS and CDR2 is YYNGEE in the germline V gene. Here the CDR3 DNA reads TGTGCCAGCAGCGCGGCAACAGGGGGCGACGAGCAGTACTTC. This translates into CASSAATGGDEQYF. The whole variable domain, remainder taken from reference TRBV9 and TRBJ2-7, is DSGVTQTPKHLITATGQRVTLRCSPRSGDLSVYWYQQSLDQGLQFLIQYYNGEERAKGNILERFSAQQFPDLHSELNLSSLELGDSALYFCASSAATGGDEQYFGPGTRLTVT.

This clonotype was seen ten or more times. The chain employs TRBV7-9 and TRBJ1-1; D is perhaps TRBD1 (5 bases). CDR1 SEHNR and CDR2 FQNEAQ come from the germline V gene (reference sequence). V was shortened by 7 bases and J by 3 bases, with 12 bases between the two germline ends. The CDR3 is 13 residues long. The CDR3 region has the DNA TGTGCCAGCAAAAACTCAGGGTACACTGAAGCTTTCTTT. It translates to CASKNSGYTEAFF.

Comments on this clonotype: This may come from a read error, since a much larger clone is one base off. The chain combines TRBV7-2 with TRBJ2-2; TRBD1 aligns across 7 bases. Germline CDR1 and CDR2: SGHTA and FQGNSA. The CDR3 loop spans 17 amino acids. Trimming cost V 2 bases and J 2 bases; bases outside gene matches: 8. The CDR3 nucleotides are TGTGCCAGCAGCTTAAACAGGGGCCCGTCAAACACCGGGGAGCTGTTTTTT. Translation gives CASSLNRGPSNTGELFF.

The chain recombines TRBV20-1 with TRBJ2-7; 8 nucleotides agree with TRBD2. CDR3 length: 17 amino acids. CDR1 DFQATT and CDR2 SNEGSKA come from the germline V gene (reference sequence). Losses at the gene ends were 0 bases for V and 3 bases for J; bases not matched to a gene: 13. CDR3 region: CSARDPFYSGVIYEQYF. Written as DNA, the CDR3 is TGCAGTGCTAGAGATCCATTTTATAGCGGGGTGATCTACGAGCAGTACTTC.

CDR3 sequence: CASSLDSPATNEKLFF. Written as DNA, the CDR3 is TGCGCCAGCAGCCTGGACAGCCCTGCAACTAATGAAAAACTGTTTTTT. V usage is TRBV4-1 and J usage is TRBJ1-4, with a possible D match to TRBD1 (6 bases). The V end lost 4 bases, the J end lost 0 bases, and 12 bases lay between the germline ends. CDR1 MGHRA and CDR2 YSYEKL come from the germline V gene. This CDR3 contains 16 residues.

V is TRBV11-2 and J is TRBJ1-4; TRBD1 matches 9 bases. J gave up 7 bases and V 5 bases, and 8 bases lay outside the gene matches. Per the germline V gene, CDR1 is SGHAT and CDR2 is FQNNGV. The CDR3 spans 15 residues. In DNA form, the CDR3 reads TGTGCCAGCAGCCCTGAGGGGACAGGGCGTGAAAAACTGTTTTTT. Amino acid sequence: CASSPEGTGREKLFF.

The V gene is TRBV7-6, the J gene TRBJ2-7; tentative D call: TRBD2 (5 bases). CDR3 length: 15 residues. Trimming shortened V by 5 bases and J by 1 base, and 15 bases separated the two germline ends. CDR1 and CDR2 (germline): SGHVS, FNYEAQ. The CDR3 DNA reads TGTGCCAGCAGCCCCGGCGCGGACTTTTCCTACGAGCAGTACTTC. Translating it yields CASSPGADFSYEQYF.

This clonotype showed up just a few times. The chain is built from TRBV12-5 and TRBJ2-6, with a possible D match to TRBD1 (6 bases). Germline-derived CDR1 and CDR2 are LGHNT and FRNRAP. Deletions cut 4 bases from V and 1 base from J, with 20 bases between. The CDR3 is made up of 19 amino acids. The CDR3 is CASGSLQGYPTSGANVLTF. For the CDR3, the DNA is TGTGCTAGTGGTTCCCTACAGGGTTATCCCACATCTGGGGCCAACGTCCTGACTTTC.

The genes are TRBV7-2 and TRBJ2-5; D might be TRBD1 (6 bases). The CDR3 is 16 residues long. V lost 2 bases and J lost 1, with 14 bases in between. Germline V gene data show CDR1 as SGHTA and CDR2 as FQGNSA. The CDR3, as DNA: TGTGCCAGCAGCTTATCTGGACAGCGACTCCAAGAGACCCAGTACTTC. Amino acid sequence: CASSLSGQRLQETQYF.

The rearrangement uses TRBV12-3 or TRBV12-4 and TRBJ1-4; no clear D gene. V gave up 6 bases and J gave up 0 bases, with 2 bases separating them. This CDR3 has 12 residues. Written as DNA, the CDR3 is TGTGCCAGCAGGGCAACTAATGAAAAACTGTTTTTT. Amino acid sequence: CASRATNEKLFF.

This clonotype appeared many times. V usage is TRBV7-2 and J usage is TRBJ1-5; TRBD1 matches 7 bases. Germline loops: CDR1 SGHTA, CDR2 FQGNSA. J was trimmed by 5 bases and V by 5 bases; bases with no gene match: 9. This CDR3 spans 15 amino acids. CDR3 region: CASSVDQGVYQPQHF. The CDR3 DNA sequence: TGTGCCAGCAGCGTTGACCAGGGGGTTTATCAGCCCCAGCATTTT.